Presented here are 26 T cell receptor beta chains from one specimen sequenced in a study of cytomegalovirus exposure and HLA in healthy donors. PCR involved 60 Vbeta and 13 Jbeta primers. Profiled with immunoSEQ multiplex PCR; TCRdb holds only in-frame clones, not every one. This sample has roughly 200,000 clones; 79% occur once, and the top ten carry approximately 0.7%. The source material was PBMCs. The origin of the receptors is a middle-aged woman in good health and CMV-seronegative.

This clone has more than one count but fewer than ten. The chain carries TRBV6-5 and TRBJ2-1; D gene unclear. Trimming took 0 bases from V and 4 from J, leaving 7 bases between them. The CDR3 has 14 residues. CDR1 and CDR2 (germline): MNHEY, SVGAGI. CDR3 residues: CASSYSADYNEQFF. The DNA of the CDR3 is TGTGCCAGCAGTTACTCGGCAGATTACAATGAGCAGTTCTTC.

This rearrangement joins TRBV19 to TRBJ2-2; TRBD2 is a possible D gene (5 bases). This CDR3 has 16 amino acids. Germline lookup yields CDR1 LNHDA and CDR2 SQIVND (reference sequence). V lost 1 base to trimming and J lost 3 bases, with 12 bases between them. The CDR3 protein is CASSIGTGRDTGELFF. The CDR3 nucleotides are TGTGCCAGTAGTATAGGGACGGGAAGGGACACCGGGGAGCTGTTTTTT. The complete variable domain, with remaining parts taken from reference TRBV19 and TRBJ2-2, reads DGGITQSPKYLFRKEGQNVTLSCEQNLNHDAMYWYRQDPGQGLRLIYYSQIVNDFQKGDIAEGYSVSREKKESFPLTVTSAQKNPTAFYLCASSIGTGRDTGELFFGEGSRLTVL.

The gene calls are TRBV9 and TRBJ1-6, with D perhaps TRBD1 (5 bases). Between the trimmed V and J ends, which lost 3 bases and 7 bases, there was a span of 14 bases. The germline V gene has CDR1 SGDLS and CDR2 YYNGEE. The CDR3 contains 15 residues. The CDR3 here is CASSARAGGNSPLHF. In nucleotides, the CDR3 is TGTGCCAGCAGCGCGAGGGCCGGGGGGAATTCACCCCTCCACTTT.

The chain employs TRBV28 and TRBJ1-5, with 8 bases fitting TRBD1. V lost 4 bases and J lost 6; bases outside the gene matches: 8. Germline V gene sequence: CDR1 MDHEN, CDR2 SYDVKM. The CDR3 loop spans 15 amino acids. In DNA, the CDR3 is TGTGCCAGCAGTTCTCCAGGGGGCTCTATTCAGCCCCAGCATTTT. Translated, it gives CASSSPGGSIQPQHF.

This chain links TRBV7-2 with TRBJ2-7; TRBD1 matches 7 bases. The CDR3 sequence is 14 residues long. Trimming took 2 bases from V and 2 from J; bases not matched to a gene: 3. The germline gives CDR1 SGHTA, CDR2 FQGNSA. DNA of the CDR3: TGTGCCAGCAGCTTAAGACAGGGCGCCTACGAGCAGTACTTC. It encodes CASSLRQGAYEQYF.

This clone was detected once. The chain employs TRBV7-3 and TRBJ2-2; 9 positions match TRBD2. From germline, CDR1 is SGHTA and CDR2 FQGTGA. Losses at the gene ends were 3 bases for V and 4 bases for J; bases not matched to a gene: 3. The CDR3 extends over 15 amino acids. This CDR3 reads CASSFSGSGTGELFF. DNA for the CDR3: TGTGCCAGCAGCTTTAGCGGGAGCGGCACCGGGGAGCTGTTTTTT.

J is TRBJ2-7 and V is TRBV28, with TRBD2 matching over 12 bases. Trimming removed 5 bases from V and 3 bases from J; junction bases left unmatched: 5. Germline CDR1 MDHEN, CDR2 SYDVKM. The CDR3 consists of 15 residues. The CDR3 bases are TGTGCCAGCAGTCCGCCGGGACTAGCGGGCTACGAGCAGTACTTC. It yields the protein CASSPPGLAGYEQYF.

The rearrangement uses TRBV19 and TRBJ2-6; 10 bases line up with TRBD1. Trimming took 9 bases from V and 0 from J; bases not matched to a gene: 8. The length of the CDR3 is 17 residues. Germline V gives CDR1 LNHDA, CDR2 SQIVND (reference sequence). CDR3 region: CASTRDRGISGANVLTF. The DNA of the CDR3 is TGTGCCAGCACTAGGGACAGGGGAATCTCTGGGGCCAACGTCCTGACTTTC.

The chain employs TRBV25-1 and TRBJ1-3, with D unclear. Germline V lookup: CDR1 MGHDK, CDR2 SYGVNS. The CDR3 is 12 amino acids. The ends were cut back, 4 bases at V and 8 bases at J, with 9 bases in the middle. CDR3 DNA sequence: TGTGCCAGCAGTGGAGAGCTAGACACCATATATTTT. This codes for CASSGELDTIYF.

This chain joins TRBV10-2 and TRBJ2-3; 12 bases are a match to TRBD2. The CDR3 contains 14 residues. J was trimmed by 2 bases and V by 10 bases; bases with no gene match: 4. Germline V lookup: CDR1 WSHSY, CDR2 SAAADI. The CDR3 protein is CATTSGGSTDTQYF. CDR3 coding DNA: TGCGCCACGACTAGCGGGGGATCCACAGATACGCAGTATTTT.

CDR3 loop: CASSPGEGTDTQYF. The CDR3 nucleotides are TGTGCCAGCAGCCCCGGGGAGGGCACAGATACGCAGTATTTT. This chain joins TRBV5-4 and TRBJ2-3; weak D call: TRBD2 (6 bases). V dropped 4 bases and J dropped 1 base, with 10 bases sitting between them. CDR3 length: 14 residues. CDR1 SGHNT and CDR2 YYREEE come from the germline V gene (reference sequence).

This chain links TRBV29-1 with TRBJ2-4, with 7 nucleotides matching TRBD1. V was clipped by 2 bases and J by 6 bases; unmatched bases: 4. The length of the CDR3 is 13 residues. Germline loops: CDR1 SQVTM, CDR2 ANQGSEA. Here the CDR3 DNA reads TGCAGCGTTGAACCGACAGGGAGAAACATTCAGTACTTC. Amino acid sequence: CSVEPTGRNIQYF.

CDR3 protein: CASSLRDSYEQYF. CDR3 coding DNA: TGTGCCAGCAGCTTAAGGGACAGCTACGAGCAGTACTTC. The chain links TRBV11-2 to TRBJ2-7; 7 bases match TRBD1. The junction had 1 base not matched to a gene; V was cut back by 2 bases and J by 3 bases. The CDR3 consists of 13 residues. From germline, CDR1 is SGHAT and CDR2 FQNNGV.

The V and J genes are TRBV5-4 and TRBJ2-1, with D possibly being TRBD1 (6 bases). The length of the CDR3 is 11 residues. The ends were cut back, 4 bases at V and 13 bases at J, with 12 bases in the middle. CDR1 and CDR2 (germline): SGHNT, YYREEE (reference sequence). In DNA, the CDR3 is TGTGCCAGCAGCGCCACAGGGTTCCAGTTCTTC. Protein sequence: CASSATGFQFF. Looking up the rest from reference TRBV5-4 and TRBJ2-1 gives the full variable domain: ETGVTQSPTHLIKTRGQQVTLRCSSQSGHNTVSWYQQALGQGPQFIFQYYREEENGRGNFPPRFSGLQFPNYSSELNVNALELDDSALYLCASSATGFQFFGPGTRLTVL.

V and J are TRBV5-6 and TRBJ1-4, with 7 bases fitting TRBD1. With 4 bases clipped from V and 5 bases from J, the junction kept 11 bases outside the gene matches. This CDR3 has 16 amino acids. Looked up from germline, CDR1 is SGHDT and CDR2 is YYEEEE. The CDR3: CASSINEQGKNEKLFF. In DNA form, the CDR3 reads TGTGCCAGCAGCATAAACGAACAGGGGAAAAATGAAAAACTGTTTTTT.

V is TRBV5-4 and J is TRBJ1-1; TRBD1 agrees at 7 bases. The CDR3 has 16 amino acids. With V trimmed by 0 bases and J by 5 bases, 10 bases remained unmatched. Germline CDR1 is SGHNT and CDR2 is YYREEE (reference sequence). CDR3 sequence reads: CASSLGGRGLATEAFF. The CDR3 coding sequence is TGTGCCAGCAGCTTGGGTGGTAGGGGGCTTGCGACTGAAGCTTTCTTT.

The rearrangement links TRBV5-1 to TRBJ1-2; the D is unclear. V shed 3 bases and J shed 4 bases, with 7 bases lying between them. CDR1 and CDR2 (germline): SGHRS, YFSETQ. The CDR3 is 12 residues long. This chain's CDR3 is CASSSGSYGYTF. The CDR3 DNA reads as TGCGCCAGCAGCTCCGGGTCCTATGGCTACACCTTC.

The CDR3 sequence: CASTGGGGTEAFF. CDR3 nucleotides: TGTGCCAGTACGGGGGGGGGAGGGACTGAAGCTTTCTTT. The rearrangement joins TRBV19 to TRBJ1-1; possible D gene TRBD1, 5 bases. The V end lost 7 bases, the J end lost 5 bases, and 14 bases lay between the germline ends. The germline V gene encodes CDR1 LNHDA and CDR2 SQIVND (reference sequence). The CDR3 has 13 residues.

This rearrangement joins TRBV7-9 to TRBJ2-2; the D is unclear. Germline V gene sequence: CDR1 SEHNR, CDR2 FQNEAQ (reference sequence). V lost 1 base and J 1 base, leaving 7 bases between the germline ends. The CDR3 runs 15 residues. CDR3 amino acids: CASSLEAGNTGELFF. The CDR3 nucleotides read TGTGCCAGCAGCTTAGAGGCAGGGAACACCGGGGAGCTGTTTTTT.

The chain carries TRBV13 and TRBJ1-5, with D uncertain. Germline values: CDR1 PRHDT, CDR2 FYEKMQ (reference sequence). This CDR3 comprises 16 residues. The ends were cut back, 0 bases at V and 1 base at J, with 10 bases in the middle. The CDR3 DNA reads as TGTGCCAGCAGCTTAGGACAGTTGCTGAGCAATCAGCCCCAGCATTTT. It encodes CASSLGQLLSNQPQHF.

The chain joins TRBV7-3 to TRBJ1-1; TRBD1 aligns across 8 bases. The ends lost 7 bases at V and 0 bases at J; junction bases unmatched: 7. CDR1 and CDR2 from the germline V gene are SGHTA and FQGTGA. This CDR3 has 15 amino acids. The CDR3 here is CASTDRGSMNTEAFF. DNA for the CDR3: TGTGCCAGCACCGACAGGGGTTCCATGAACACTGAAGCTTTCTTT.

The rearrangement joins TRBV10-3 to TRBJ2-5, with D possibly matching TRBD2 (5 bases). CDR1 and CDR2 from the germline V gene are ENHRY and SYGVKD. The CDR3 is 13 amino acids. The V end lost 4 bases, the J end lost 4 bases, and 10 bases lay between the germline ends. In DNA form, the CDR3 reads TGTGCCATCAGTGCCTCAGCGGTAGAGACCCAGTACTTC. Its protein is CAISASAVETQYF.

The rearrangement links TRBV27 to TRBJ2-3; 10 bases line up with TRBD2. Germline CDR1 is MNHEY and CDR2 is SMNVEV (reference sequence). Losses at the gene ends were 8 bases for V and 0 bases for J; bases not matched to a gene: 5. This CDR3 is 15 amino acids long. CDR3 coding DNA: TGTGCCAGCGGGAGCGGGAGGGCGAGCACAGATACGCAGTATTTT. Encoded protein: CASGSGRASTDTQYF.

The chain recombines TRBV4-1 with TRBJ2-7; D uncertain. Trimming stripped 0 bases from V and 9 bases from J, with 21 bases between. Germline loops: CDR1 MGHRA, CDR2 YSYEKL. CDR3 length equals 16 residues. Here the CDR3 reads CASSQDETVLFGWQYF. CDR3 in DNA: TGCGCCAGCAGCCAAGATGAAACAGTACTCTTCGGTTGGCAGTACTTC.

The chain carries TRBV11-3 and TRBJ1-6, with D possibly matching TRBD1 (5 bases). The CDR3 has 15 residues. The ends were cut back, 2 bases at V and 10 bases at J, with 15 bases in the middle. Germline V gives CDR1 SGHNT, CDR2 YENEEA. CDR3 protein: CASSLSTRGYSPLHF. The CDR3 DNA reads TGTGCCAGCAGCTTATCTACACGGGGGTACTCACCCCTCCACTTT.

The chain carries TRBV6-5 and TRBJ1-1; TRBD1 aligns across 7 bases. Losses at the gene ends were 8 bases for V and 1 base for J; bases not matched to a gene: 10. Germline CDR1 reads MNHEY; CDR2 reads SVGAGI. CDR3 length: 15 amino acids. In nucleotides, the CDR3 is TGTGCCAGCGCCAAAGACAGGGCGAGGAACACTGAAGCTTTCTTT. Its translation is CASAKDRARNTEAFF.